This T cell receptor beta chain was identified during a study of T cell changes during pregnancy in multiple sclerosis. V dropped 0 bases and J dropped 8 bases, with 10 bases sitting between them. The CDR3 contains 13 residues. CDR1 is MNHEY, CDR2 SVGAGI, per germline. Here immunoSEQ multiplex PCR was the method, and the copy in TCRdb shows in-frame clones only, minus some. Altogether 55,000 to 65,000 clones are present, over 90% being singletons, with the ten largest covering 2% to 3%. The chain couples TRBV6-5 to TRBJ1-1; no definite D call. The receptor's source is a female donor with multiple sclerosis, enrolled in a pregnancy study. Specimen: CD8+ T cells from peripheral blood mononuclear cells, collected in the third trimester of pregnancy. The CDR3 sequence: CASSYSRVSEAFF. CDR3 coding DNA: TGTGCCAGCAGTTACTCACGGGTTTCAGAAGCTTTCTTT.